Below are 27 T cell receptor beta chains sequenced from a single sample in a study of T-cell reconstitution after alpha-beta-depleted transplantation in children. The library targeted TCRbeta and was prepared with unique molecular identifiers. TCRdb re-derived calls from the PCR reads in MiXCR, one entry per CDR3 protein. The sample shows some 190,000 distinct CDR3 sequences, approximately 10% of them seen only once. The input for sequencing was PBMCs, taken before TCRalphabeta/CD19-depleted stem cell transplant. The source of these receptors is a boy aged 2 to 9 with acute myeloid leukemia, due to receive a stem cell transplant.

This clonotype showed up many times. The chain couples TRBV4-1 to TRBJ2-3, with 9 nucleotides matching TRBD1. This CDR3 is 16 amino acids long. Losses at the gene ends were 1 base for V and 4 bases for J; bases not matched to a gene: 6. Germline loops: CDR1 MGHRA, CDR2 YSYEKL. The CDR3 spells CASSQAGTGRSDTQYF. CDR3 in DNA: TGCGCCAGCAGCCAAGCGGGGACAGGGCGGTCAGATACGCAGTATTTT.

This clonotype was recorded many times. The CDR3 here is CASSSDTTNTEAFF. DNA of the CDR3: TGCGCCAGCAGCTCGGACACAACGAACACTGAAGCTTTCTTT. The V gene is TRBV5-1, the J gene TRBJ1-1; D might be TRBD1 (5 bases). Germline CDR1 reads SGHRS; CDR2 reads YFSETQ. The CDR3 runs to 14 residues. Trimming removed 3 bases at V and 1 base at J, with 10 bases between.

This clonotype has at least ten counts. The CDR3 sequence is CSFPLLLNTGELFF. In DNA form, the CDR3 reads TGCAGCTTCCCTCTCTTACTGAACACCGGGGAGCTGTTTTTT. The chain recombines TRBV20-1 with TRBJ2-2; no definite D call. This CDR3 has 14 residues. The V gene's germline CDR1 is DFQATT and CDR2 SNEGSKA (reference sequence).

This clonotype was seen ten or more times. Compared with germline, one end of the junction differs, possibly owing to a read error. The genes are TRBV6-4 and TRBJ1-1; D not certain. This CDR3 is 13 amino acids long. From germline, CDR1 is MRHNA and CDR2 SNTAGT. The CDR3 loop is CASSYSTDTEAFF. The CDR3 DNA reads as TGTGCCAGCAGTTACTCAACGGACACTGAAGCTTTCTTT.

This clonotype came up many times. The chain links TRBV15 to TRBJ1-1, with TRBD1 as a possible D gene (5 bases). This CDR3 is 14 amino acids long. The germline V and J ends were trimmed by 0 bases and 6 bases, with 11 bases remaining between them. CDR1 LNHNV and CDR2 YYDKDF come from the germline V gene (reference sequence). The CDR3 bases are TGTGCCACCAGCAGAGATGCGACAGACCCTGAAGCTTTCTTT. It encodes CATSRDATDPEAFF.

This clonotype was seen ten or more times. The gene calls are TRBV7-8 and TRBJ2-2; TRBD2 agrees at 13 bases. With 2 bases clipped from V and 5 bases from J, the junction kept 14 bases outside the gene matches. Germline V gene data show CDR1 as SGHVS and CDR2 as FQNEAQ. The CDR3 consists of 20 residues. As DNA, the CDR3 is TGTGCCAGCAGCTTATCCTCCGGGGCCGGGACTAGCGGGAAAACCGGGGAGCTGTTTTTT. It is translated as CASSLSSGAGTSGKTGELFF.

Many counts were recorded for this clonotype. The V call is TRBV5-1, the J call TRBJ2-3; 12 nucleotides align to TRBD2. The ends lost 2 bases at V and 5 bases at J; junction bases unmatched: 18. The CDR3 runs to 20 residues. Germline V CDR1 and CDR2: SGHRS, YFSETQ. CDR3 DNA sequence: TGCGCCAGCAGCTTCTCAAGGAAAAGTAGACTAGCGGGGGAAATAGATACGCAGTATTTT. Amino acids: CASSFSRKSRLAGEIDTQYF.

This clonotype was counted ten times or more. This chain links TRBV12-3 or TRBV12-4 with TRBJ1-1; TRBD1 matches at 7 bases. The CDR3 is 14 amino acids. J lost 0 bases, V lost 8 bases, and 6 bases had no gene match. The CDR3 sequence is CASATGQLNTEAFF. The CDR3 DNA reads TGTGCCAGCGCGACGGGACAGCTGAACACTGAAGCTTTCTTT.

V gene TRBV19 combines with J gene TRBJ1-1, with D unresolved. V dropped 5 bases and J dropped 4 bases, with 8 bases sitting between them. CDR3 length equals 12 residues. Germline assignment: CDR1 LNHDA and CDR2 SQIVND (reference sequence). CDR3 bases: TGTGCCAGTAGTTTTTCTATCACTGAAGCTTTCTTT. Residues: CASSFSITEAFF.

This clonotype was seen at least ten times. This chain joins TRBV7-9 and TRBJ1-1; tentatively, D is TRBD1 (5 bases). Germline-derived CDR1 and CDR2 are SEHNR and FQNEAQ (reference sequence). CDR3 length: 14 residues. The germline V and J ends were trimmed by 1 base and 3 bases, with 9 bases remaining between them. CDR3 amino acids: CASSLGGVHTEAFF. CDR3 in DNA: TGTGCCAGCAGCTTAGGGGGGGTTCACACTGAAGCTTTCTTT.

This clonotype has at least ten counts. The rearrangement joins TRBV5-1 to TRBJ2-1; D remains unclear. The CDR3 spans 13 residues. V was clipped by 7 bases and J by 5 bases, with 13 bases between them. The germline CDR1 and CDR2 sequences are SGHRS and YFSETQ. Here the CDR3 DNA reads TGCGCCAGCGCTTCCCTAACCCACAATGAGCAGTTCTTC. Translating it yields CASASLTHNEQFF.

The sample holds many counts of this clonotype. The genes are TRBV12-3 or TRBV12-4 and TRBJ2-3; a possible D gene is TRBD2 (5 bases). The CDR3 length is 15 residues. V was pared by 5 bases and J by 2 bases, with 14 bases between. CDR3 nucleotides: TGTGCCAGCAGTGGGCGGGTGGCAGACACAGATACGCAGTATTTT. Translating it yields CASSGRVADTDTQYF.

This clonotype was observed many times. V usage is TRBV15 and J usage is TRBJ1-4; D is unclear. CDR3 size: 14 residues. Looked up from germline, CDR1 is LNHNV and CDR2 is YYDKDF (reference sequence). With 6 bases removed from V and 2 bases from J, the gap between germline ends came to 10 bases. CDR3 in DNA: TGTGCCACCAGTCCCAGGATTACTAATGAAAAACTGTTTTTT. Translating gives CATSPRITNEKLFF. The full variable domain, with the rest looked up from reference TRBV15 and TRBJ1-4, is DAMVIQNPRYQVTQFGKPVTLSCSQTLNHNVMYWYQQKSSQAPKLLFHYYDKDFNNEADTPDNFQSRRPNTSFCFLDIRSPGLGDTAMYLCATSPRITNEKLFFGSGTQLSVL.

The chain has TRBV3-1 and TRBJ2-6, with D unresolved. This CDR3 is 18 amino acids long. The V and J ends lost 2 bases and 0 bases respectively, with 14 bases between them. The germline V gene encodes CDR1 LGHDT and CDR2 YNNKEL (reference sequence). CDR3 protein: CASSQLALGRSGANVLTF. For the CDR3, the DNA is TGTGCCAGCAGCCAACTGGCCCTGGGTCGCTCTGGGGCCAACGTCCTGACTTTC.

This clonotype was recorded many times. V and J are TRBV4-2 and TRBJ1-3; TRBD1 matches 7 bases. The CDR3 has 16 amino acids. CDR1 and CDR2 (germline): LGHNA, YNFKEQ. Trimming took 0 bases from V and 4 from J; bases not matched to a gene: 6. The CDR3 bases are TGTGCCAGCAGCCAAGATTGGAGGGACAGAGGAAACACCATATATTTT. Translated, it gives CASSQDWRDRGNTIYF.

The sample holds many counts of this clonotype. The J gene is TRBJ1-1, the V gene TRBV7-3; D possibly corresponds to TRBD1 (5 bases). V lost 3 bases and J lost 3, with 8 bases in between. From germline, CDR1 is SGHTA and CDR2 FQGTGA. CDR3 size: 13 residues. The CDR3 reads CASSFIQDTEAFF. The CDR3 DNA reads as TGTGCCAGCAGCTTTATACAGGACACTGAAGCTTTCTTT. Looking up the rest from reference TRBV7-3 and TRBJ1-1 gives the full variable domain: GAGVSQTPSNKVTEKGKYVELRCDPISGHTALYWYRQSLGQGPEFLIYFQGTGAADDSGLPNDRFFAVRPEGSVSTLKIQRTERGDSAVYLCASSFIQDTEAFFGQGTRLTVV.

The table lists this clonotype with many counts. This rearrangement joins TRBV7-9 to TRBJ1-2, with no clear D. V lost 1 base, J lost 3 bases, and 15 bases lay in between. The CDR3 runs 16 residues. CDR1 is SEHNR, CDR2 FQNEAQ, per germline (reference sequence). The CDR3: CASSLVVSANYYGYTF. The CDR3 DNA reads as TGTGCCAGCAGCTTAGTGGTTTCGGCGAACTACTATGGCTACACCTTC.

This clonotype was detected many times. The genes are TRBV7-9 and TRBJ2-5; 7 nucleotides agree with TRBD2. In germline, CDR1 is SEHNR, CDR2 FQNEAQ (reference sequence). The CDR3 has 16 amino acids. Losses at the gene ends were 1 base for V and 2 bases for J; bases not matched to a gene: 7. The CDR3 reads CASSLGGGGGQETQYF. CDR3 nucleotide sequence: TGTGCCAGCAGCTTAGGGGGCGGGGGTGGACAAGAGACCCAGTACTTC.

This clonotype was found many times. The chain couples TRBV28 to TRBJ2-1; D is undetermined. V was clipped by 3 bases and J by 2 bases, with 17 bases between them. This CDR3 has 17 residues. CDR1 is MDHEN, CDR2 SYDVKM, per germline. The CDR3 nucleotides read TGTGCCAGCAGTTTTGTTATCGGGTCACATCCCTACAATGAGCAGTTCTTC. Its protein is CASSFVIGSHPYNEQFF.

This clonotype was seen at least ten times. The V gene is TRBV20-1, the J gene TRBJ1-3; no clear D gene. Germline CDR1 reads DFQATT; CDR2 reads SNEGSKA (reference sequence). Trimming removed 7 bases at V and 0 bases at J, with 7 bases between. This CDR3 has 12 residues. CDR3 region: CSVIGSGNTIYF. Written as DNA, the CDR3 is TGCAGTGTCATCGGCTCTGGAAACACCATATATTTT.

This clonotype was found many times. In DNA form, the CDR3 reads TGTGCCAGCAGTCCCTCAGGGACTAGCGGATCCTACGAGCAGTACTTC. Translated, it gives CASSPSGTSGSYEQYF. V usage is TRBV28 and J usage is TRBJ2-7, with TRBD2 matching over 11 bases. The CDR3 runs to 16 residues. CDR1 and CDR2 from the germline V gene are MDHEN and SYDVKM. The V and J ends lost 5 bases and 1 base, in that order; junction bases with no gene match: 7.

This clonotype was recorded at least ten times. The chain carries TRBV5-1 and TRBJ2-5, with no clear D. The CDR3 sequence is 14 residues long. CDR1 and CDR2 from the germline V gene are SGHRS and YFSETQ. Between the trimmed V and J ends, which lost 0 bases and 2 bases, there was a span of 8 bases. CDR3 nucleotides: TGCGCCAGCAGCTTGGAAGGCGGACAAGAGACCCAGTACTTC. This gives the protein CASSLEGGQETQYF.

In its sample, this clonotype was seen many times. V gene TRBV4-1 combines with J gene TRBJ2-7, with a weak D call TRBD2 (5 bases). Germline values: CDR1 MGHRA, CDR2 YSYEKL. This CDR3 comprises 15 residues. Trimming cost V 1 base and J 5 bases, with 15 bases left between them. Here the CDR3 reads CASSQAGIGVNEQYF. The CDR3 region has the DNA TGCGCCAGCAGCCAAGCAGGAATCGGGGTCAACGAGCAGTACTTC.

This clonotype was seen repeatedly, ten times or more. This chain joins TRBV7-9 and TRBJ2-1; D is uncertain. CDR1 and CDR2 from the germline V gene are SEHNR and FQNEAQ (reference sequence). V was cut by 8 bases and J by 2 bases, with 13 bases left in between. This CDR3 has 14 residues. DNA for the CDR3: TGTGCCAGCCAGTTCCAAGGTACCTACAATGAGCAGTTCTTC. This sequence encodes CASQFQGTYNEQFF.

Worth noting for this clonotype: An end of the junction differs from the germline gene, which may be a read error. The CDR3 reads CACSYRVNSPLHF. CDR3 DNA: TGTGCCTGCAGTTACAGGGTTAATTCACCCCTCCACTTT. The V call is TRBV6-2 or TRBV6-3, the J call TRBJ1-6; a possible D gene is TRBD1 (6 bases). In germline, CDR1 is MNHEY, CDR2 SVGEGT. The CDR3 is 13 amino acids.

Ten or more counts support this clonotype. The V call is TRBV7-9, the J call TRBJ1-1, with 8 bases aligning to TRBD1. The CDR3 loop spans 15 amino acids. The germline V gene has CDR1 SEHNR and CDR2 FQNEAQ (reference sequence). J was trimmed by 7 bases and V by 4 bases; bases with no gene match: 11. The CDR3: CASSSFSGTGFEAFF. As DNA, the CDR3 is TGTGCCAGCAGCTCATTTTCCGGGACAGGATTTGAAGCTTTCTTT.

As to this clonotype: This may be a read error, as it is one base from a much larger clone. The rearrangement links TRBV6-1 to TRBJ2-7; D is ambiguous. The CDR3 covers 14 residues. CDR1 is MNHNS and CDR2 is SASEGT in the germline V gene. As DNA, the CDR3 is TGTGCCAGCAGCCCGCCGAAACAGTACTACGAGCAGTGCTTC. Amino acid sequence: CASSPPKQYYEQCF.